This TCR beta chain is from a study of molecular identifiers for immune sequencing clone quantification. Germline V gives CDR1 MNHEY, CDR2 SMNVEV (reference sequence). The CDR3 covers 13 residues. V lost 6 bases to trimming and J lost 2 bases, with 8 bases between them. TCRdb processed the PCR reads anew with MiXCR; each CDR3 protein has one entry. Of some 580,000 distinct CDR3 sequences in the sample, 25% were seen once. The chain combines TRBV27 with TRBJ1-3; unclear D gene. The sample taken for sequencing was naive CD8+ T cells from blood, with Jurkat cell RNA spiked in. Documented subset: FACS-sorted CD8+CD4-CCR7+CD45RA+ naive T cells. The sequence was obtained from a human donor in good health. Some libraries in this study had Jurkat cell RNA spiked in. The CDR3 protein is CASRQKPGNTIYF. CDR3 bases: TGTGCCAGCAGGCAAAAGCCTGGAAACACCATATATTTT.